Following are 12 T cell receptor beta chains from one sample sequenced in a study of preoperative IRX-2 immunotherapy in early breast cancer (dated by TCRdb to the late 2010s). The treatment or condition label, read with the paper, signifies: preoperative locoregional IRX-2 cytokine immunotherapy. Receptor libraries were prepared by the immunoSEQ multiplex PCR assay. TCRdb holds this immuneACCESS table with in-frame rearrangements only. Some clones are missing; in checked studies, unresolved V genes explain under half, and the rest has no known cause. Across this sample there are more than 50,000 clones, with roughly 94% seen only once. Roughly 1.7% of the sample rests with the top ten. This material was obtained from a patient treated with IRX-2 immunotherapy. These receptors all come from a human donor with breast cancer.

V gene TRBV9 combines with J gene TRBJ2-3; 9 nucleotides match TRBD2. The V gene's germline CDR1 is SGDLS and CDR2 YYNGEE. This CDR3 spans 15 amino acids. J gave up 2 bases and V 0 bases, and 1 base lay outside the gene matches. CDR3 protein: CASSVGLAATDTQYF. CDR3 sequence (DNA): TGTGCCAGCAGCGTAGGACTAGCGGCCACAGATACGCAGTATTTT.

This chain joins TRBV29-1 and TRBJ2-2; D may be TRBD1 (5 bases). CDR3 length equals 13 residues. Trimming removed 4 bases at V and 6 bases at J, with 12 bases between. Germline V gene sequence: CDR1 SQVTM, CDR2 ANQGSEA. The CDR3 nucleotides are TGCAGCGTTGTGTCAGTAGGGGCCGGGGAGCTGTTTTTT. Translating gives CSVVSVGAGELFF.

V gene TRBV6-5 combines with J gene TRBJ2-7; weak D call: TRBD2 (5 bases). Germline CDR1 and CDR2: MNHEY and SVGAGI. This CDR3 spans 14 amino acids. V lost 0 bases, J lost 4 bases, and 10 bases lay in between. Here the CDR3 DNA reads TGTGCCAGCAGTTACTCGCCTAGCCCTTACGAGCAGTACTTC. It codes for CASSYSPSPYEQYF.

The chain carries TRBV10-3 and TRBJ1-2, with 9 bases fitting TRBD1. The CDR3 runs 16 residues. The germline V gene encodes CDR1 ENHRY and CDR2 SYGVKD. Trimming removed 2 bases from V and 1 base from J; junction bases left unmatched: 5. The CDR3 region has the DNA TGTGCCATCAGTGAGATCGACAGGGGGGATAACTATGGCTACACCTTC. Translation: CAISEIDRGDNYGYTF.

The chain joins TRBV6-5 to TRBJ2-3, with D possibly matching TRBD1 (6 bases). Germline CDR1 and CDR2: MNHEY and SVGAGI. Deletions cut 6 bases from V and 4 bases from J, with 8 bases between. The CDR3 totals 12 residues. CDR3 in amino acids: CASRTGSDTQYF. The CDR3 DNA follows: TGTGCCAGCAGGACAGGATCAGATACGCAGTATTTT.

The chain links TRBV4-2 to TRBJ2-1; D is unclear. The CDR3 consists of 15 residues. Trimming stripped 0 bases from V and 8 bases from J, with 14 bases between. Looked up from germline, CDR1 is LGHNA and CDR2 is YNFKEQ. CDR3 protein: CASSQDPPPSDEQFF. CDR3 sequence (DNA): TGTGCCAGCAGCCAAGATCCCCCCCCCAGCGATGAGCAGTTCTTC.

The rearrangement uses TRBV4-2 and TRBJ2-3, with 14 nucleotides matching TRBD2. The CDR3 totals 17 residues. J was trimmed by 2 bases and V by 5 bases; bases with no gene match: 6. CDR1 and CDR2 (germline): LGHNA, YNFKEQ. The CDR3 DNA sequence: TGTGCCAGCAGCTTGGGACTAGCGGGAGTGGCCACAGATACGCAGTATTTT. Translating gives CASSLGLAGVATDTQYF.

The chain uses TRBV5-1 and TRBJ2-3, with 11 bases matching TRBD2. Per the germline V gene, CDR1 is SGHRS and CDR2 is YFSETQ. The CDR3 consists of 17 residues. Trimming took 0 bases from V and 2 from J; bases not matched to a gene: 5. CDR3 coding DNA: TGCGCCAGCAGCTTGGGTCCTAGCGGGGGGAACACAGATACGCAGTATTTT. It codes for CASSLGPSGGNTDTQYF. Filled out from reference TRBV5-1 and TRBJ2-3, the complete variable domain reads KAGVTQTPRYLIKTRGQQVTLSCSPISGHRSVSWYQQTPGQGLQFLFEYFSETQRNKGNFPGRFSGRQFSNSRSEMNVSTLELGDSALYLCASSLGPSGGNTDTQYFGPGTRLTVL.

The rearrangement links TRBV5-1 to TRBJ1-4; TRBD1 is a possible D gene (5 bases). Trimming removed 6 bases from V and 3 bases from J, with 12 bases in between. Germline loops: CDR1 SGHRS, CDR2 YFSETQ. The CDR3 totals 14 residues. The CDR3 sequence is CASKPRGPNEKLFF. CDR3 DNA sequence: TGCGCCAGCAAACCGAGGGGACCTAATGAAAAACTGTTTTTT.

The V call is TRBV6-5, the J call TRBJ1-2; TRBD1 might be the D (5 bases). The CDR3 consists of 14 residues. Germline CDR1 is MNHEY and CDR2 is SVGAGI. The V gene lost 6 bases and the J gene lost 4 bases, with 15 bases spanning the gap. The CDR3 bases are TGTGCCAGCAGCCCGGGGGAGGGTAGCTATGGCTACACCTTC. Protein product: CASSPGEGSYGYTF.

V and J are TRBV19 and TRBJ2-3; D is unclear. The CDR3 sequence is 15 residues long. Germline-derived CDR1 and CDR2 are LNHDA and SQIVND (reference sequence). V was clipped by 5 bases and J by 1 base, with 13 bases between them. The chain's CDR3 is CASSSHNERTDTQYF. CDR3 nucleotides: TGTGCCAGTAGTTCCCACAACGAACGCACAGATACGCAGTATTTT. Complete variable domain (other parts from reference TRBV19 and TRBJ2-3): DGGITQSPKYLFRKEGQNVTLSCEQNLNHDAMYWYRQDPGQGLRLIYYSQIVNDFQKGDIAEGYSVSREKKESFPLTVTSAQKNPTAFYLCASSSHNERTDTQYFGPGTRLTVL.

The chain uses TRBV19 and TRBJ2-6; D uncertain. Between the trimmed V and J ends, which lost 4 bases and 3 bases, there was a span of 19 bases. The CDR3 length is 18 residues. Germline CDR1 reads LNHDA; CDR2 reads SQIVND (reference sequence). This CDR3 reads CASSTIPKVGGGANVLTF. Here the CDR3 DNA reads TGTGCCAGTAGTACGATACCTAAAGTGGGTGGTGGGGCCAACGTCCTGACTTTC.